The clone carrying this TCR beta chain appeared many times. Its antigen is unknown. The data are from a study of regulatory T cells in long-lasting Graves disease. Study at large: Those with persistent Graves' disease had received antithyroid drugs for over 5 years with positive TSH receptor antibodies. Study-level results: Persistent disease showed a preference for TRBV28, TRBJ1-2 and TRBJ2-5.

CDR3-region Arm-PCR and iRepertoire HTBI primers produced the TCR beta libraries. TCRdb passed the multiplex PCR reads through MiXCR, listing each CDR3 protein once. The table records a few hundred thousand distinct CDR3 sequences, about 25% of them present only once. This CDR3 has 15 amino acids. The germline V gene encodes CDR1 MDHEN and CDR2 SYDVKM. The V and J ends lost 2 bases and 8 bases, in that order; junction bases with no gene match: 2. Time point defined: persistent/refractory GD, antithyroid drugs over 5 years with positive TRAb. PBMC RNA served as the TCR library source. The chain couples TRBV28 to TRBJ1-6; 11 bases match TRBD1. The receptor was derived from a female donor with Graves disease. The source material was peripheral blood mononuclear cells (PBMCs), sampled when the disease was refractory, from a patient treated with antithyroid drugs. The CDR3 spells CASSLGDRGYSPLHF. The CDR3 nucleotides are TGTGCCAGCAGTTTAGGGGACAGGGGGTATTCACCCCTCCACTTT.